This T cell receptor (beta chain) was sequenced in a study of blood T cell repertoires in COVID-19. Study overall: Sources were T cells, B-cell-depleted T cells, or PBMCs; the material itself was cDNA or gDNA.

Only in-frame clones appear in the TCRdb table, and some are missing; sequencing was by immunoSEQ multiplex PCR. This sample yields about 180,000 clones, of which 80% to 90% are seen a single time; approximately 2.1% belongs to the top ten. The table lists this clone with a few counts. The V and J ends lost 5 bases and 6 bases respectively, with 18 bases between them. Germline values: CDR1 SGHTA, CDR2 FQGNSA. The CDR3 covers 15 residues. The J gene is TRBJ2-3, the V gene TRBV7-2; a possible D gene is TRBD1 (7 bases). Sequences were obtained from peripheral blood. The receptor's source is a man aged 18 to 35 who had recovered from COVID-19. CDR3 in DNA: TGTGCCAGCAGCCAGGGGGGACATGGACTGGATACGCAGTATTTT. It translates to CASSQGGHGLDTQYF.